The 27 T cell receptor beta chains in this list originate from one sample, sequenced in a study of Graves' ophthalmopathy and Graves' hyperthyroidism. Amplifying from RNA transcripts, the study obtained TCR beta CDR3 regions. HTBI primers primed a first-round RT-PCR, and a second-round multiplex PCR followed. Via MiXCR, TCRdb re-called the multiplex PCR reads, giving one row per CDR3 protein. The sample holds 200,000 to 250,000 distinct CDR3 sequences, around 45% seen once. What was sequenced was peripheral blood. The receptors stem from an adult man with Graves' ophthalmopathy.

This clonotype was recorded a few times. The chain couples TRBV7-8 to TRBJ1-4; D perhaps matches TRBD1 (5 bases). Germline lookup yields CDR1 SGHVS and CDR2 FQNEAQ. The CDR3 runs to 14 residues. V was trimmed by 6 bases and J by 3 bases, leaving 11 bases between them. The CDR3 loop is CASRPGTANEKLFF. The CDR3 DNA reads as TGTGCCAGCAGGCCCGGGACGGCTAATGAAAAACTGTTTTTT.

This clonotype was recorded many times. This chain connects TRBV6-5 to TRBJ2-2; 8 bases align to TRBD2. The CDR3 runs to 16 residues. The V segment lost 7 bases and the J segment 1 base; nucleotides outside the gene matches: 8. CDR1 and CDR2 (germline): MNHEY, SVGAGI. The CDR3 bases are TGTGCCAGCACACGATGGGCGGGAGGGAACACCGGGGAGCTGTTTTTT. Its protein is CASTRWAGGNTGELFF.

This clonotype was seen a handful of times. The V and J genes are TRBV2 and TRBJ2-5; possibly TRBD2 for D (5 bases). Trimming cost V 8 bases and J 4 bases, with 14 bases left between them. The CDR3 extends over 13 amino acids. CDR1 is SNHLY, CDR2 FYNNEI, per germline. The CDR3 bases are TGTGCCAGCTCTAAAGGGCGGGCAGAGACCCAGTACTTC. Its translation is CASSKGRAETQYF.

In its sample, this clonotype was seen a few times. V and J are TRBV5-5 and TRBJ1-2; 9 bases are shared with TRBD1. V trimming: 0 bases; J trimming: 6 bases; junction bases outside the gene matches: 3. The CDR3 runs to 14 residues. CDR1 and CDR2 from the germline V gene are SGHKS and YYEKEE (reference sequence). The CDR3 DNA reads as TGTGCCAGCAGCTTGGAGGGACAGGGAAATGGCTACACCTTC. Translated, it gives CASSLEGQGNGYTF.

The chain employs TRBV5-1 and TRBJ2-7; 13 nucleotides match TRBD2. Losses at the gene ends were 0 bases for V and 4 bases for J; bases not matched to a gene: 4. The germline CDR1 and CDR2 sequences are SGHRS and YFSETQ. This CDR3 region has 16 residues. The CDR3 DNA follows: TGCGCCAGCAGCTTGGGACTAGCGGGAGGCCTATACGAGCAGTACTTC. Translating gives CASSLGLAGGLYEQYF.

The chain is built from TRBV7-9 and TRBJ2-7, with D possibly matching TRBD2 (7 bases). The CDR3 runs 15 residues. Trimming removed 3 bases at V and 4 bases at J, with 16 bases between. CDR1 and CDR2 (germline): SEHNR, FQNEAQ (reference sequence). CDR3 residues: CASSFGPGGAYEQYF. The CDR3, as DNA: TGTGCCAGCAGCTTCGGCCCGGGGGGCGCATACGAGCAGTACTTC.

This clonotype was seen ten or more times. The chain carries TRBV19 and TRBJ2-2; D gene ambiguous. V lost 10 bases and J lost 1, with 10 bases in between. Germline V lookup: CDR1 LNHDA, CDR2 SQIVND (reference sequence). The CDR3 has 13 residues. DNA of the CDR3: TGTGCCACCCCAAATAGGAACACCGGGGAGCTGTTTTTT. Its translation: CATPNRNTGELFF.

V is TRBV19 and J is TRBJ2-7; possibly TRBD1 for D (5 bases). Germline CDR1 is LNHDA and CDR2 is SQIVND (reference sequence). V dropped 3 bases and J dropped 2 bases, with 11 bases sitting between them. The length of the CDR3 is 14 residues. CDR3 sequence (DNA): TGTGCCAGTAGTATTCACGGACAAGCCTACGAGCAGTACTTC. Encoded protein: CASSIHGQAYEQYF.

The chain is built from TRBV7-9 and TRBJ2-5, with 10 bases that match TRBD2. The CDR3 is made up of 15 amino acids. Germline lookup yields CDR1 SEHNR and CDR2 FQNEAQ (reference sequence). V lost 1 base and J lost 10; bases outside the gene matches: 9. The chain's CDR3 is CASSLVRAGGIVQYF. The CDR3 DNA reads TGTGCCAGCAGCTTAGTTCGAGCGGGGGGGATTGTCCAGTACTTC.

Note on this clonotype: Mismatch with germline at one junction end may stem from a read error. This chain joins TRBV4-1 and TRBJ2-7; D is unresolved. CDR1 and CDR2 (germline): MGHRA, YSYEKL. This CDR3 is built from 10 residues. Here the CDR3 DNA reads TGCGCCAGCAGCCAAGACGAGCACTACTTC. Translating it yields CASSQDEHYF.

The chain recombines TRBV2 with TRBJ1-2; D is undetermined. The CDR3 totals 16 residues. Germline values: CDR1 SNHLY, CDR2 FYNNEI. Between the trimmed V and J ends, which lost 5 bases and 8 bases, there was a span of 24 bases. The CDR3 nucleotides are TGTGCCAGCAGTCTTGTCTCGACGGGTAATACTATCGGCTACACCTTC. Residues: CASSLVSTGNTIGYTF.

V and J are TRBV2 and TRBJ1-1; D not certain. V was clipped by 3 bases and J by 1 base, with 15 bases between them. Germline loops: CDR1 SNHLY, CDR2 FYNNEI. The CDR3 consists of 16 residues. CDR3 loop: CASSEGTNLGNTEAFF. The CDR3 DNA sequence: TGTGCCAGCAGTGAGGGCACGAACCTAGGGAACACTGAAGCTTTCTTT. Combining the CDR3 with reference TRBV2 and TRBJ1-1 gives the whole variable domain EPEVTQTPSHQVTQMGQEVILRCVPISNHLYFYWYRQILGQKVEFLVSFYNNEISEKSEIFDDQFSVERPDGSNFTLKIRSTKLEDSAMYFCASSEGTNLGNTEAFFGQGTRLTVV.

This clonotype has more than one count but fewer than ten. The rearrangement joins TRBV19 to TRBJ2-5; D tentatively reads TRBD1 or TRBD2 (5 bases each). The CDR3 consists of 12 residues. CDR1 LNHDA and CDR2 SQIVND come from the germline V gene (reference sequence). Trimming took off 7 bases at V and 5 bases at J, with 11 bases between the two ends. CDR3 sequence reads: CASKAGTETQYF. In DNA form, the CDR3 reads TGTGCCAGTAAGGCAGGGACGGAGACCCAGTACTTC. Combining the CDR3 with reference TRBV19 and TRBJ2-5 gives the whole variable domain DGGITQSPKYLFRKEGQNVTLSCEQNLNHDAMYWYRQDPGQGLRLIYYSQIVNDFQKGDIAEGYSVSREKKESFPLTVTSAQKNPTAFYLCASKAGTETQYFGPGTRLLVL.

The CDR3, as DNA: TGTGCCAGCAGTGAAGACCGGAACTATGGCAACACCATATATTTT. Translating it yields CASSEDRNYGNTIYF. The V and J genes are TRBV2 and TRBJ1-3; D not resolved. Trimming removed 1 base from V and 7 bases from J, with 14 bases in between. This CDR3 spans 15 amino acids. Germline V lookup: CDR1 SNHLY, CDR2 FYNNEI.

CDR3 sequence (DNA): TGCAGTGCTAGTTTTAGCGGGTCGTACCAAGAGACCCAGTACTTC. Translating gives CSASFSGSYQETQYF. The chain links TRBV20-1 to TRBJ2-5; 7 bases are a match to TRBD2. V lost 3 bases and J lost 0; bases outside the gene matches: 7. This CDR3 comprises 15 residues. Germline loops: CDR1 DFQATT, CDR2 SNEGSKA (reference sequence).

The chain joins TRBV2 to TRBJ1-1, with 7 bases matching TRBD1. This CDR3 is 12 amino acids long. The trim removed 6 bases at V and 7 bases at J, leaving 5 bases unmatched. Per germline, CDR1 SNHLY and CDR2 FYNNEI. CDR3 protein: CASRRQGGEAFF. DNA of the CDR3: TGTGCCAGCAGGAGACAGGGCGGTGAAGCTTTCTTT.

This clonotype was counted only a few times. V is TRBV7-8 and J is TRBJ1-1, with D perhaps TRBD1 (6 bases). The germline V and J ends were trimmed by 5 bases and 8 bases, with 21 bases remaining between them. The germline V gene encodes CDR1 SGHVS and CDR2 FQNEAQ. CDR3 length: 15 amino acids. CDR3 DNA sequence: TGTGCCAGCAGCCACCTGGGGGGAGGGGGTTACGAAGCTTTCTTT. Translated, it gives CASSHLGGGGYEAFF.

The genes are TRBV20-1 and TRBJ2-7; 9 bases align to TRBD2. The CDR3 is made up of 18 amino acids. The V and J ends lost 0 bases and 3 bases, in that order; junction bases with no gene match: 15. Germline CDR1 DFQATT, CDR2 SNEGSKA (reference sequence). The CDR3 reads CSARDWGPVGSGSYEQYF. The CDR3 region has the DNA TGCAGTGCTAGAGATTGGGGGCCAGTAGGTAGCGGGAGCTACGAGCAGTACTTC.

This clonotype came up once. One junction end does not reproduce the germline sequence, and a read error may be involved. The gene calls are TRBV9 and TRBJ2-7; D is perhaps TRBD2 (5 bases). The CDR3 has 14 residues. Germline loops: CDR1 SGDLS, CDR2 YYNGEE. The CDR3 here is CASSVDGLSYGQYF. CDR3 DNA sequence: TGTGCCAGCAGCGTAGACGGACTCTCCTACGGGCAGTACTTC.

This clonotype has just a few counts. This rearrangement joins TRBV2 to TRBJ2-7, with TRBD2 matching 9 bases. The germline gives CDR1 SNHLY, CDR2 FYNNEI. The CDR3 is 13 residues long. The ends lost 6 bases at V and 5 bases at J; junction bases unmatched: 5. For the CDR3, the DNA is TGTGCCAGCAGATCTAGCGGGGCCCACGAGCAGTACTTC. Translation: CASRSSGAHEQYF.

The V gene is TRBV5-1, the J gene TRBJ1-4, with D unclear. The CDR3 extends over 16 amino acids. Trimming removed 2 bases at V and 0 bases at J, with 11 bases between. CDR1 and CDR2 from the germline V gene are SGHRS and YFSETQ. CDR3 sequence (DNA): TGCGCCAGCAGCTTCGGGCCCAGTGCAACTAATGAAAAACTGTTTTTT. It codes for CASSFGPSATNEKLFF.

V gene TRBV9 combines with J gene TRBJ1-4; D is unresolved. CDR1 is SGDLS, CDR2 YYNGEE, per germline. The CDR3 totals 13 residues. V shed 3 bases and J shed 5 bases, with 8 bases lying between them. The CDR3 loop is CASSGDTNEKLFF. CDR3 nucleotides: TGTGCCAGCAGCGGAGACACAAATGAAAAACTGTTTTTT. Complete variable domain (other parts from reference TRBV9 and TRBJ1-4): DSGVTQTPKHLITATGQRVTLRCSPRSGDLSVYWYQQSLDQGLQFLIQYYNGEERAKGNILERFSAQQFPDLHSELNLSSLELGDSALYFCASSGDTNEKLFFGSGTQLSVL.

Ten or more counts support this clonotype. This rearrangement joins TRBV19 to TRBJ2-7; D unclear. In germline, CDR1 is LNHDA, CDR2 SQIVND (reference sequence). The V and J ends lost 5 bases and 0 bases respectively, with 14 bases between them. The length of the CDR3 is 15 residues. The CDR3 here is CASSYGQESSYEQYF. Written as DNA, the CDR3 is TGTGCCAGTAGTTATGGGCAGGAAAGCTCCTACGAGCAGTACTTC.

The rearrangement uses TRBV29-1 and TRBJ2-7; 8 bases fit TRBD1. This CDR3 spans 13 amino acids. V dropped 4 bases and J dropped 6; count of bases not matched to a gene: 8. Germline V gives CDR1 SQVTM, CDR2 ANQGSEA. The CDR3 DNA reads as TGCAGCGTTGTGAGGACAGGGACCTCCGAGCAGTACTTC. This gives the protein CSVVRTGTSEQYF.

The chain couples TRBV9 to TRBJ1-6; 7 bases map to TRBD1. This CDR3 region has 14 residues. Germline CDR1 SGDLS, CDR2 YYNGEE. V gave up 4 bases and J gave up 9 bases; unmatched junction bases: 7. The CDR3 spells CASSSGQVGSPLHF. The CDR3 DNA reads as TGTGCCAGCAGCTCCGGACAGGTCGGTTCACCCCTCCACTTT.

The chain employs TRBV10-3 and TRBJ1-4; TRBD1 is a possible D gene (6 bases). Germline CDR1 ENHRY, CDR2 SYGVKD. The CDR3 runs 14 residues. V shed 5 bases and J shed 7 bases, with 14 bases lying between them. In DNA, the CDR3 is TGTGCCATCAGTTTGAACAGGGTAGCTGAAAAACTGTTTTTT. It is translated as CAISLNRVAEKLFF.

V is TRBV7-2 and J is TRBJ2-7; weak D call: TRBD1 (5 bases). Germline CDR1 and CDR2: SGHTA and FQGNSA. The CDR3 has 14 amino acids. The germline V and J ends were trimmed by 8 bases and 7 bases, with 21 bases remaining between them. The chain's CDR3 is CASSQPPAGLEQYF. CDR3 DNA: TGTGCCAGCTCACAACCCCCGGCAGGGCTGGAGCAGTACTTC.